The 16 T cell receptor beta chains listed next were all sequenced from one sample in a study of blood T cell repertoires in COVID-19. Assay: immunoSEQ multiplex PCR; the TCRdb copy retains only in-frame clones and omits some. Of about 270,000 clones listed, roughly 90% were seen once; the top ten hold roughly 4%. The sequenced sample was peripheral blood. Receptor source: a man aged 60-69 years who had recovered from COVID-19.

V is TRBV19 and J is TRBJ1-1; tentative D call: TRBD1 (6 bases). The CDR3 contains 16 residues. Trimming left V 7 bases short and J 5 bases short, with 23 bases between. Looked up from germline, CDR1 is LNHDA and CDR2 is SQIVND (reference sequence). CDR3 residues: CASNPSPTGSGTEAFF. DNA of the CDR3: TGTGCCAGTAACCCTTCCCCAACAGGGTCGGGGACTGAAGCTTTCTTT.

This chain links TRBV7-2 with TRBJ2-1, with 15 bases that match TRBD2. The CDR3 totals 16 residues. The V gene's germline CDR1 is SGHTA and CDR2 FQGNSA. The junction had 8 bases not matched to a gene; V was cut back by 5 bases and J by 9 bases. CDR3 residues: CASSRTSGGARIEQFF. CDR3 coding DNA: TGTGCCAGCAGCCGGACTAGCGGGGGGGCACGGATTGAGCAGTTCTTC.

The V call is TRBV25-1, the J call TRBJ1-2; 7 nucleotides agree with TRBD1. The CDR3 loop spans 15 amino acids. CDR1 is MGHDK, CDR2 SYGVNS, per germline. The trim removed 5 bases at V and 2 bases at J, leaving 8 bases unmatched. The CDR3 protein is CASSWARGTNYGYTF. CDR3 nucleotides: TGTGCCAGCAGTTGGGCCAGGGGGACCAACTATGGCTACACCTTC.

This sequence joins TRBV24-1 and TRBJ2-2; TRBD1 matches 7 bases. The CDR3 loop spans 12 amino acids. J was trimmed by 8 bases and V by 9 bases; bases with no gene match: 5. Germline CDR1 KGHDR, CDR2 SFDVKD. DNA of the CDR3: TGTGCCACCGGAACAGGGGTTGGGGAGCTGTTTTTT. Residues: CATGTGVGELFF.

V usage is TRBV7-9 and J usage is TRBJ1-2; TRBD1 is a possible D gene (6 bases). The germline gives CDR1 SEHNR, CDR2 FQNEAQ (reference sequence). This CDR3 has 14 amino acids. Deletions cut 5 bases from V and 0 bases from J, with 10 bases between. For the CDR3, the DNA is TGTGCCAGCAGCGGGGGCGATACTAACTATGGCTACACCTTC. This sequence encodes CASSGGDTNYGYTF.

The chain couples TRBV19 to TRBJ2-2; D call uncertain. The CDR3 extends over 15 amino acids. V was shortened by 2 bases and J by 0 bases, with 7 bases between the two germline ends. Germline loops: CDR1 LNHDA, CDR2 SQIVND (reference sequence). Here the CDR3 reads CASSIWPSNTGELFF. Written as DNA, the CDR3 is TGTGCCAGTAGTATATGGCCGTCGAACACCGGGGAGCTGTTTTTT.

The J gene is TRBJ1-5, the V gene TRBV30; maybe TRBD1 (6 bases). V lost 3 bases, J lost 6 bases, and 15 bases lay in between. The CDR3 sequence is 14 residues long. Germline V CDR1 and CDR2: GTSNPN, SVGIG (reference sequence). The CDR3 loop is CAWSYDRTGQPQHF. As DNA, the CDR3 is TGTGCCTGGAGCTACGACAGGACGGGTCAGCCCCAGCATTTT. Combining the CDR3 with reference TRBV30 and TRBJ1-5 gives the whole variable domain SQTIHQWPATLVQPVGSPLSLECTVEGTSNPNLYWYRQAAGRGLQLLFYSVGIGQISSEVPQNLSASRPQDRQFILSSKKLLLSDSGFYLCAWSYDRTGQPQHFGDGTRLSIL.

In this sample, this clone turned up once. The V gene is TRBV30, the J gene TRBJ1-2; D call uncertain. Germline-derived CDR1 and CDR2 are GTSNPN and SVGIG (reference sequence). V shed 1 base and J shed 0 bases, with 6 bases lying between them. The length of the CDR3 is 13 residues. The CDR3 sequence is CAWSAGANYGYTF. Here the CDR3 DNA reads TGTGCCTGGAGTGCCGGGGCTAACTATGGCTACACCTTC.

This chain joins TRBV19 and TRBJ1-2; no firm D call. This CDR3 has 17 amino acids. Germline V gene lookup returns CDR1 LNHDA and CDR2 SQIVND (reference sequence). The germline V and J ends were trimmed by 6 bases and 5 bases, with 25 bases remaining between them. In DNA form, the CDR3 reads TGTGCCAGTAGCATCTCATCAAATTCCGGGAGGACGTATGGCTACACCTTC. Its translation is CASSISSNSGRTYGYTF.

This rearrangement joins TRBV7-6 to TRBJ2-7; 7 bases align to TRBD1. Germline loops: CDR1 SGHVS, CDR2 FNYEAQ. CDR3 length equals 13 residues. Unmatched junction bases numbered 3, after V lost 7 bases and J lost 0 bases. The CDR3 nucleotides are TGTGCCAGCAAGGACAGGAACTCCTACGAGCAGTACTTC. Protein: CASKDRNSYEQYF. Full variable domain (rest looked up from reference TRBV7-6 and TRBJ2-7): GAGVSQSPRYKVTKRGQDVALRCDPISGHVSLYWYRQALGQGPEFLTYFNYEAQQDKSGLPNDRFSAERPEGSISTLTIQRTEQRDSAMYRCASKDRNSYEQYFGPGTRLTVT.

V gene TRBV6-5 combines with J gene TRBJ1-2, with no clear D. CDR1 is MNHEY, CDR2 SVGAGI, per germline. The V end lost 2 bases, the J end lost 8 bases, and 15 bases lay between the germline ends. CDR3 length equals 14 residues. Here the CDR3 reads CASSYANAPRGYTF. In DNA form, the CDR3 reads TGTGCCAGCAGTTACGCGAATGCCCCTAGAGGCTACACCTTC.

The gene calls are TRBV29-1 and TRBJ1-1; a weak D match, TRBD1 (6 bases). The CDR3 has 14 amino acids. V lost 4 bases, J lost 0 bases, and 12 bases lay in between. Germline CDR1 reads SQVTM; CDR2 reads ANQGSEA. The CDR3 protein is CSVGDRPLNTEAFF. CDR3 bases: TGCAGCGTTGGCGACAGGCCCCTGAACACTGAAGCTTTCTTT.

The V call is TRBV9, the J call TRBJ2-5, with a tentative D call TRBD2 (5 bases). Trimming took off 2 bases at V and 5 bases at J, with 13 bases between the two ends. CDR1 and CDR2 (germline): SGDLS, YYNGEE. The CDR3 is made up of 14 amino acids. CDR3 sequence: CASSVRQTGETQYF. In DNA, the CDR3 is TGTGCCAGCAGCGTGCGGCAAACGGGGGAGACCCAGTACTTC.

The chain couples TRBV9 to TRBJ1-3, with D unresolved. This CDR3 spans 16 amino acids. Trimming took 0 bases from V and 0 from J, leaving 10 bases between them. Looked up from germline, CDR1 is SGDLS and CDR2 is YYNGEE. This chain's CDR3 is CASSVAGGSSGNTIYF. Here the CDR3 DNA reads TGTGCCAGCAGCGTAGCGGGAGGGAGCTCTGGAAACACCATATATTTT.

The genes are TRBV18 and TRBJ2-1; possibly TRBD1 for D (6 bases). Trimming cost V 2 bases and J 7 bases, with 9 bases left between them. Germline V gene lookup returns CDR1 KGHSH and CDR2 LQKENI. The CDR3 spans 13 residues. CDR3 bases: TGTGCCAGCTCACCAGGGCAGGGGAATGAGCAGTTCTTC. The encoded protein is CASSPGQGNEQFF.

The CDR3 DNA reads as TGTGCCAGTAGTGTCAGAGGCGGGGAGCTGTTTTTT. This sequence encodes CASSVRGGELFF. V is TRBV19 and J is TRBJ2-2; D remains ambiguous. Germline V lookup: CDR1 LNHDA, CDR2 SQIVND (reference sequence). V shed 5 bases and J shed 7 bases, with 8 bases lying between them. The CDR3 covers 12 residues.